This T cell receptor beta chain came from a study of T cells in Graves' hyperthyroidism and ophthalmopathy. Findings and limits, study-wide: For ophthalmopathy, model prediction preceded onset by a median approximately 6 months.

This CDR3 spans 15 amino acids. With 6 bases clipped from V and 6 bases from J, the junction kept 17 bases outside the gene matches. Germline V CDR1 and CDR2: DFQATT, SNEGSKA (reference sequence). Participants, patients aged 18 to 65, had newly diagnosed hyperthyroidism with a duration under 2 months. Initially, at the first diagnosis of hyperthyroidism and before any ophthalmopathy symptoms, blood was sampled. This clonotype showed up many times. As yet, its antigen is unknown. Amplification yielded TCR beta CDR3 regions, with RNA transcripts as the source. Primed by the HTBI set, a first-round RT-PCR was run on the TCR CDR3. MiXCR, run by TCRdb on the multiplex PCR reads, gives a single entry per CDR3 protein. The table includes roughly 160,000 distinct CDR3 sequences, about a tenth detected once.

This clonotype was sampled from a woman between 18 and 30 years old with Graves' hyperthyroidism that later progressed to Graves' ophthalmopathy. The chain is built from TRBV20-1 and TRBJ2-7; 7 bases are a match to TRBD2. The sample taken for sequencing was blood. In nucleotides, the CDR3 is TGCAGTGCCCCTTCGGGGGGAGGGCCTGTATTCGAGCAGTACTTC. Translated: CSAPSGGGPVFEQYF.